This entry describes one T cell receptor beta chain. A second PCR of about 6 to 11 cycles used a sample-barcoded 5' primer and a J-beta primer mix. TCRdb called the 5' RACE reads again in MiXCR, with one record for every CDR3 protein. This sample has over a million distinct CDR3 sequences, with approximately 38% found just once. The data derive from a study of blood T cells in healthy people across ages. The TCR originated in a woman under 30 in good health. Sequenced: blood.

The CDR3 reads CASTSTGTGARQYF. CDR3 sequence (DNA): TGTGCCAGCACCTCTACCGGGACAGGGGCCAGGCAGTACTTC. The chain carries TRBV27 and TRBJ2-7, with TRBD1 identical over 10 bases. V gave up 7 bases and J gave up 9 bases; unmatched junction bases: 12. Germline loops: CDR1 MNHEY, CDR2 SMNVEV (reference sequence). The CDR3 is 14 residues long.